These T cell receptor beta chains were read from a single sample in a study of OX40 agonist ivuxolimab in advanced cancers. The method was immunoSEQ multiplex PCR; TCRdb's version includes in-frame clones alone and lacks a portion of them. The sample gives about 76,000 clones, 65% to 90% of which show up once; approximately 3.1% is in the top ten. The specimen comprised CD4+ or CD8+ T cells sorted from blood, sampled in a trial of the OX40 agonist ivuxolimab. Receptors originate from an adult with an advanced solid tumor such as melanoma, head and neck, liver or kidney cancer. CDR3s leave out the opening cysteine and the closing phenylalanine or tryptophan.

cdr3_length	v_call	j_call	cdr3_aa
13	TRBV6-5	TRBJ2-5	ASRSGAGGWETQY
12	TRBV6-6	TRBJ2-7	ASSYGRGHYEQY
9	TRBV27	TRBJ2-3	ATGTGGAQY
11	TRBV15	TRBJ1-2	ATRSTGAGGYT
16	TRBV4-3	TRBJ2-2	ASSQVPPGGSNTGELF
12	TRBV15	TRBJ2-3	ATRTGPHLDTQY
9	TRBV30	TRBJ2-1	AFIDHNEQF
12	TRBV28	TRBJ2-7	ASSLRDLPYEQY
14	TRBV19	TRBJ1-1	ASSPLSRVGNTEAF
13	TRBV11-2	TRBJ2-4	ASSPLHLAKNIQY
11	TRBV7-2	TRBJ1-1	ASSYVSRGEAF